The clone carrying this T cell receptor (beta chain) was observed at least ten times. Noted time point: newly diagnosed GD, antithyroid drugs for less than 3 months. The TCR library was made from RNA that had been extracted from PBMCs in TRIzol. For TCR beta, libraries came from iRepertoire HTBI primers and Arm-PCR of CDR3 regions. A single record per CDR3 protein comes from TCRdb applying MiXCR to the multiplex PCR reads. The table includes about 560,000 distinct CDR3 sequences, more than 15% detected once. These data are taken from a study of regulatory T cells in long-lasting Graves disease. These data were also reused for a study on T cells in Graves' hyperthyroidism and ophthalmopathy.

The source is a man aged 18 to 30 with Graves disease. Source: peripheral blood mononuclear cells (PBMCs), taken at new diagnosis, from a patient treated with antithyroid drugs.

Written as DNA, the CDR3 is TGTGCCAGCAGCTTAGTACTAGCGGGCGAGCAGTACTTC. Translating it yields CASSLVLAGEQYF. This chain links TRBV7-2 with TRBJ2-7, with TRBD2 identical over 9 bases. From germline, CDR1 is SGHTA and CDR2 FQGNSA. V shed 1 base and J 6 bases; nucleotides not matched to a gene: 1. The CDR3 is 13 amino acids.